The rows below give T cell receptor beta chains drawn from one sample of a study of blood T cell repertoires in COVID-19. The repertoire was sequenced with immunoSEQ multiplex PCR; TCRdb's copy has only in-frame clones and lacks some. The data hold about 78,000 clones, with 77% observed a single time. The sample was peripheral blood. The receptor source for this set is a human donor in a cohort sampled during active COVID-19. Both conserved end residues are part of each CDR3. A D gene is named only where the DNA matches it firmly. The listing skips clone size in some rows; elsewhere it reads once, few, many or a size class.

TRBV3-1/TRBV3-2	-	TRBD1	TRBJ2-7	TGTGCCAGCAGCCAAGGCCCAGGGGGCTACGAGCAGTACTTC	CASSQGPGGYEQYF
TRBV2	-	TRBD1	TRBJ1-2	TGTGCCAGCAGAAGACAGGGGCGGGACTATGGCTACACCTTC	CASRRQGRDYGYTF
TRBV24-1	-	-	TRBJ2-7	TGTGCCACCAGTGATTTGGGCCAGAAGCATTCGGGGGAGCAGTACTTC	CATSDLGQKHSGEQYF
TRBV2	-	-	TRBJ1-6	TGTGCCAGCAGTGATCTCGGGGCACCCCTCCACTTT	CASSDLGAPLHF
TRBV2	once	TRBD1	TRBJ1-2	TGTGCCAGCAGCCGGGACAGCAACAACTATGGCTACACCTTC	CASSRDSNNYGYTF
TRBV27	-	TRBD1	TRBJ2-7	TGTGCCAGCAGTTTAGGGGACAGCTACGAGCAGTACTTC	CASSLGDSYEQYF
TRBV29-1	few	-	TRBJ1-3	TGCAGCATTCGAGGGAGCTCTGGAAACACCATATATTTT	CSIRGSSGNTIYF
TRBV9	-	-	TRBJ2-7	TGTGCCAGCAGCGTAGGGCCCGACCCGGGGGTCTACGAGCAGTACTTC	CASSVGPDPGVYEQYF
TRBV9	-	TRBD1	TRBJ1-5	TGTGCCAGCAGCGTCCAGGGACAGACCGATCAGCCCCAGCATTTT	CASSVQGQTDQPQHF
TRBV15	once	-	TRBJ2-7	TGTGCCACCAGCATCTTAGGACACCAGGTCTACGAGCAGTACTTC	CATSILGHQVYEQYF
TRBV25-1	few	-	TRBJ1-1	TGTGCCAGCAGTTCTCTTCTGAACACTGAAGCTTTCTTT	CASSSLLNTEAFF
TRBV19	few	TRBD1	TRBJ1-1	TGTGCCAGCCGACCGAGACAGGGGTTTCCTACTGAAGCTTTCTTT	CASRPRQGFPTEAFF
TRBV9	-	TRBD1	TRBJ1-2	TGTGCCAGCAGCACGGACAGGGAGGGGAAGGGCTACACCTTC	CASSTDREGKGYTF
TRBV19	-	-	TRBJ1-1	TGTGCCAGTAGGGAGGGCATGAACACTGAAGCTTTCTTT	CASREGMNTEAFF
TRBV5-4	-	TRBD1	TRBJ1-6	TGTGCCAGCAGCTCGTGGGACAGAGATAATTCACCCCTCCACTTT	CASSSWDRDNSPLHF
TRBV10-3	-	TRBD1	TRBJ2-7	TGTGCCATCAGCCGCCTGGACAGGGAGGACGAGCAGTACTTC	CAISRLDREDEQYF
TRBV7-8	-	TRBD1	TRBJ2-1	TGTGCCAGCAGCTTACGGGACAGGGGATCAAATGAGCAGTTCTTC	CASSLRDRGSNEQFF
TRBV10-1	-	TRBD2	TRBJ2-7	TGCGCCAGCAGTGGCCGGGGGGTCAACGAGCAGTACTTC	CASSGRGVNEQYF
TRBV12-3/TRBV12-4	-	-	TRBJ1-1	TGTGCCAGCGGGGTGGGGGGCACTGAAGCTTTCTTT	CASGVGGTEAFF
TRBV6-5	-	-	TRBJ1-1	TGTGCCAGCAGCACAGGGAGTGGCACTGAAGCTTTCTTT	CASSTGSGTEAFF
TRBV5-1	-	TRBD1	TRBJ1-6	TGCGCCAGCAGCCAGGGACAGGGAAAGAATTCACCCCTCCACTTT	CASSQGQGKNSPLHF
TRBV7-8	-	-	TRBJ1-2	TGTGCCAGCAGCTTAGAAAGCGTCCCCTCTAACTATGGCTACACCTTC	CASSLESVPSNYGYTF
TRBV10-3	-	TRBD1	TRBJ2-7	TGTGCCATCACCGAGGAAGGGACAGGGGACTACGAGCAGTACTTC	CAITEEGTGDYEQYF
TRBV7-2	-	-	TRBJ1-2	TGTGCCAGCAGCTCCGGGAGGGGCTATGGCTACACCTTC	CASSSGRGYGYTF
TRBV4-2	-	TRBD1	TRBJ1-1	TGTGCCAGCAGCCCACCGAAGGGGGCATGGACTGAAGCTTTCTTT	CASSPPKGAWTEAFF
TRBV18	-	-	TRBJ1-1	TGTGCCAGCAGGTCGCAGGGATTCGAGGCTTTCTTT	CASRSQGFEAFF
TRBV9	-	-	TRBJ2-2	TGTGCCAGCAGCTCGCCCCTAATGGGGGGCACCGGGGAGCTGTTTTTT	CASSSPLMGGTGELFF
TRBV7-9	-	-	TRBJ2-7	TGTGCCAGCAGCCCCGCCTACGAGCAGTACTTC	CASSPAYEQYF
TRBV6-6	-	-	TRBJ1-1	TGTGCCAGCAGTTACTCGGTTGCCAGGTCGAACACTGAAGCTTTCTTT	CASSYSVARSNTEAFF
TRBV13	-	-	TRBJ2-7	TGTGCCAGCAGCCACCTCCCGAAAACAGGGAGGGATTCGGTCTACGAGCAGTACTTC	CASSHLPKTGRDSVYEQYF
TRBV30	-	TRBD1	TRBJ1-3	TGTGCCTGGAGCACCGCAGGGGGTAGTTCTGGAAACACCATATATTTT	CAWSTAGGSSGNTIYF
TRBV19	few	-	TRBJ2-5	TGTGCCAGTTTTTCGGGGTCTGGAAAGACCCAGTACTTC	CASFSGSGKTQYF
TRBV7-6	-	-	TRBJ2-6	TGTGCCAGCAGCTTTGACAGCCCAGGGTCTGGGGCCAACGTCCTGACTTTC	CASSFDSPGSGANVLTF
TRBV5-6	-	-	TRBJ1-3	TGTGCCAGCAGCTCCCCCGTCTCTGGAAACACCATATATTTT	CASSSPVSGNTIYF
TRBV7-8	-	-	TRBJ2-7	TGTGCCAGCAGCTTGGTTCGGTACGAGCAGTACTTC	CASSLVRYEQYF
TRBV4-1	-	TRBD2	TRBJ2-7	TGCGCCAGCAGCCTCATAGGGAACAGCGGGGGGATTGACGAGCAGTACTTC	CASSLIGNSGGIDEQYF
TRBV9	-	TRBD2	TRBJ2-1	TGTGCCAGCAGCGTTCGGGGGGAGGCCTACAATGAGCAGTTCTTC	CASSVRGEAYNEQFF
TRBV10-3	few	TRBD1	TRBJ1-1	TGTGCCATCAGTGGGCCGGGACAGGGAGCGGTAGCTTTCTTT	CAISGPGQGAVAFF
TRBV11-3	-	-	TRBJ2-1	TGTGCCAGCAGCTTAGGAGGGGGGGTTAGGACAGCGCCCTACAATGAGCAGTTCTTC	CASSLGGGVRTAPYNEQFF
TRBV5-1	-	TRBD2	TRBJ2-5	TGCGCCAGCAGGGGCTCCGGGGGGTTAGAGACCCAGTACTTC	CASRGSGGLETQYF
TRBV28	-	-	TRBJ2-5	TGTGCCTCCCACCCTGGGGGGGCCTTGGTTACCCAGTACTTC	CASHPGGALVTQYF
TRBV6-5	-	-	TRBJ1-1	TGTGCCAGCAGCCTCCGGGGAGGGAAGAACACTGAAGCTTTCTTT	CASSLRGGKNTEAFF
TRBV3-1/TRBV3-2	-	-	TRBJ2-7	TGTGCCAGCAGCCAAGTCGTCGGGGGGCCGTACGAGCAGTACTTC	CASSQVVGGPYEQYF
TRBV6-5	-	-	TRBJ2-2	TGTGCCAGCAGTTACTCATCCGGCAGGGCCTCCGGGGAGCTGTTTTTT	CASSYSSGRASGELFF
TRBV6-5	once	-	TRBJ2-1	TGTGCCAGCCACCAGCAGGGGGGTTACAATGAGCAGTTCTTC	CASHQQGGYNEQFF
TRBV15	-	TRBD1	TRBJ2-4	TGTGCCACCAGCAGAGACCCAGGGGGCTTAAACATTCAGTACTTC	CATSRDPGGLNIQYF
TRBV6-6	-	TRBD2	TRBJ2-7	TGTGCCAGCAGTTACGGACTAGCGTCCTACGAGCAGTACTTC	CASSYGLASYEQYF
TRBV5-1	-	-	TRBJ2-7	TGCGCCAGCAAAAGGGGGGGGAGCTCCTCCTACGAGCAGTACTTC	CASKRGGSSSYEQYF
TRBV14	-	-	TRBJ1-1	TGTGCCAGCAGCCGTGAGAAAGTCACTGAAGCTTTCTTT	CASSREKVTEAFF
TRBV7-9	-	-	TRBJ2-7	TGTGCCAGCAGACGGGACACTGGGGAGCAGTACTTC	CASRRDTGEQYF
TRBV9	-	TRBD1	TRBJ1-2	TGTGCCAGCAGCGTGAGACAGGGGGCTTGGTATGGCTACACCTTC	CASSVRQGAWYGYTF
TRBV2	-	TRBD1	TRBJ1-1	TGTGCCAGAGGACAGGGTAGCACTGAAGCTTTCTTT	CARGQGSTEAFF
TRBV7-9	-	-	TRBJ1-3	TGTGCCAGCACCCTTTCAGGGTTCGCTGGAAACACCATATATTTT	CASTLSGFAGNTIYF
TRBV11-2	-	-	TRBJ2-7	TGTGCCAGCAGCCCAACTAGCCCCTACGAGCAGTACTTC	CASSPTSPYEQYF
TRBV5-1	-	-	TRBJ1-2	TGCGCCAGCAGCTTGGCCACAGGGCCATATGGCTACACCTTC	CASSLATGPYGYTF
TRBV5-1	-	TRBD1	TRBJ2-2	TGCGCCAGCAGCCATGGGACAGGCGATAACACCGGGGAGCTGTTTTTT	CASSHGTGDNTGELFF
TRBV6-5	-	-	TRBJ1-1	TGTGCCAGCAGCCGAGCGGGACAGAACACTGAAGCTTTCTTT	CASSRAGQNTEAFF